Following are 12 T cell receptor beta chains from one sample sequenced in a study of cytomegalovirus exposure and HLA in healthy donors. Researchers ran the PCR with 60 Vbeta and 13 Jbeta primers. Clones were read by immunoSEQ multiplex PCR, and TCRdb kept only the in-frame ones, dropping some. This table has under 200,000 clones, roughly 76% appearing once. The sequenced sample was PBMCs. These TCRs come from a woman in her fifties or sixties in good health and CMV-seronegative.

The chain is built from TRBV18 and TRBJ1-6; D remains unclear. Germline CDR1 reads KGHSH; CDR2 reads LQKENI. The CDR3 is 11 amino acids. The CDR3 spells CGKKRNSPLHF. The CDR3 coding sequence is TGTGGCAAGAAGCGTAATTCACCCCTCCACTTT.

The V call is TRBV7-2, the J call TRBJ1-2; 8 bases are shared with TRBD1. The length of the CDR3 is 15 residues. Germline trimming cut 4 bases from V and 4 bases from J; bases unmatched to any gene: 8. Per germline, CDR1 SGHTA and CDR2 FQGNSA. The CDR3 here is CASSYTGGSGYGYTF. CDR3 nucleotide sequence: TGTGCCAGCAGCTACACAGGGGGTTCGGGCTATGGCTACACCTTC.

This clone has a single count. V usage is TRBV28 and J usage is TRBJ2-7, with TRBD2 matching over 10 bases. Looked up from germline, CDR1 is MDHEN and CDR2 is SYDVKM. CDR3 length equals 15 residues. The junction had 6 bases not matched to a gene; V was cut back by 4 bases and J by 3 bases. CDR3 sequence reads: CASSSPASGGYEQYF. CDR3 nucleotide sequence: TGTGCCAGCAGTTCCCCAGCTAGCGGGGGCTACGAGCAGTACTTC.

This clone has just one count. The CDR3 region is CASIAGGRSYNEQFF. Here the CDR3 DNA reads TGTGCCAGCATAGCGGGGGGCCGTTCCTACAATGAGCAGTTCTTC. V is TRBV2 and J is TRBJ2-1; TRBD2 aligns across 10 bases. The germline V gene encodes CDR1 SNHLY and CDR2 FYNNEI. V shed 7 bases and J 1 base; nucleotides not matched to a gene: 4. The CDR3 covers 15 residues.

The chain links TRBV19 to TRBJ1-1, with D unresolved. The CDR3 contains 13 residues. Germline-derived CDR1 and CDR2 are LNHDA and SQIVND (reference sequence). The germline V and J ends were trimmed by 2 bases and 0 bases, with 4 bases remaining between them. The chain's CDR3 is CASSITLNTEAFF. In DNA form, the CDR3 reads TGTGCCAGTAGTATAACTCTGAACACTGAAGCTTTCTTT.

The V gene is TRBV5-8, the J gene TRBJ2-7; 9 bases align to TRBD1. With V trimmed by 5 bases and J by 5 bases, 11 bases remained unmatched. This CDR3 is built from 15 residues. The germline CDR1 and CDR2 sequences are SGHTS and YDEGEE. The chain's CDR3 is CASRYLRDRVNEQYF. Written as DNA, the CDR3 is TGTGCCAGCAGGTACCTTCGGGACAGGGTAAACGAGCAGTACTTC.

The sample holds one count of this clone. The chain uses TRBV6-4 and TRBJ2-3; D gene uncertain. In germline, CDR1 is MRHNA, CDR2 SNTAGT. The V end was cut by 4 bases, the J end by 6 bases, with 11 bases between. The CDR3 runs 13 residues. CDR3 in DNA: TGTGCCAGCAGTGTAGTTCCCATGGATACGCAGTATTTT. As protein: CASSVVPMDTQYF.

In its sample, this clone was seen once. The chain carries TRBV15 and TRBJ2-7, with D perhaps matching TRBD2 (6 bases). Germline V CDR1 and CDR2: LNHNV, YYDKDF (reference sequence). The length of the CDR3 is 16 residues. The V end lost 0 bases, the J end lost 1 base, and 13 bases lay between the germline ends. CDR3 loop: CATSRDLRRESYEQYF. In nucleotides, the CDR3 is TGTGCCACCAGCAGAGATTTAAGGAGGGAATCCTACGAGCAGTACTTC.

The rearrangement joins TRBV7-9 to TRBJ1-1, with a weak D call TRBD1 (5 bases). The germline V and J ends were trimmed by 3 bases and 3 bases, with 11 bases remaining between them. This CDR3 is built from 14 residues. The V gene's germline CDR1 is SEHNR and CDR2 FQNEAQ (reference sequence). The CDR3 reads CASSFFRADTEAFF. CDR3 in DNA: TGTGCCAGCAGCTTCTTCAGGGCGGACACTGAAGCTTTCTTT.

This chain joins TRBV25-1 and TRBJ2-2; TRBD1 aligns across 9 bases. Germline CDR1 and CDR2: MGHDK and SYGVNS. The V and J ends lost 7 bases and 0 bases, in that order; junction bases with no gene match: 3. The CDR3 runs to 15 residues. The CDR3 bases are TGTGCCAGCAAGGGACAGGGCGCGAACACCGGGGAGCTGTTTTTT. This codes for CASKGQGANTGELFF.

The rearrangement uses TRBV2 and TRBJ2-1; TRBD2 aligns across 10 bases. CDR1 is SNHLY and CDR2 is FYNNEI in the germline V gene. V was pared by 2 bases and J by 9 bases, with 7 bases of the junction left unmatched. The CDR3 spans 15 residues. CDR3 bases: TGTGCCAGCAGTGAACAAAGCGGGGGGGCGAGTGAGCAGTTCTTC. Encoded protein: CASSEQSGGASEQFF.

Here the CDR3 reads CASSRTSYEQYF. The CDR3 coding sequence is TGTGCCAGCAGCCGGACTTCCTACGAGCAGTACTTC. The chain joins TRBV7-2 to TRBJ2-7; D may be TRBD2 (5 bases). The CDR3 contains 12 residues. CDR1 and CDR2 (germline): SGHTA, FQGNSA. The V gene lost 5 bases and the J gene lost 1 base, with 6 bases spanning the gap.